This T cell receptor beta chain was recovered during a study of blood T cell repertoires in COVID-19. At the level of the study: COVID-19 samples from acute and convalescent phases originated in the United States, Italy and Spain. From T cells, B-cell-depleted T cells, or PBMCs came the material, which was cDNA or gDNA.

This clone was detected a few times. In the authors' methods: How many nucleated cells were present was estimated from reference gene primer amplification. Profiled with immunoSEQ multiplex PCR; TCRdb holds only in-frame clones, not every one. V and J calls and clone size come straight from that table; D and trimming were deduced from the DNA. The sample shows 65,000 or so clones, approximately 80% of them seen only once. CDR3 length equals 15 residues. Germline assignment: CDR1 GTSNPN and CDR2 SVGIG (reference sequence). With 0 bases clipped from V and 9 bases from J, the junction kept 6 bases outside the gene matches.

The sequence came from a man aged 60-69 years with acute or convalescent COVID-19. The sample consisted of peripheral blood. The genes are TRBV30 and TRBJ2-1; 12 bases agree with TRBD2. CDR3 nucleotides: TGTGCCTGGAGTGTACTAGCGGGGGGTCGCATTGAGCAGTTCTTC. The encoded protein is CAWSVLAGGRIEQFF.